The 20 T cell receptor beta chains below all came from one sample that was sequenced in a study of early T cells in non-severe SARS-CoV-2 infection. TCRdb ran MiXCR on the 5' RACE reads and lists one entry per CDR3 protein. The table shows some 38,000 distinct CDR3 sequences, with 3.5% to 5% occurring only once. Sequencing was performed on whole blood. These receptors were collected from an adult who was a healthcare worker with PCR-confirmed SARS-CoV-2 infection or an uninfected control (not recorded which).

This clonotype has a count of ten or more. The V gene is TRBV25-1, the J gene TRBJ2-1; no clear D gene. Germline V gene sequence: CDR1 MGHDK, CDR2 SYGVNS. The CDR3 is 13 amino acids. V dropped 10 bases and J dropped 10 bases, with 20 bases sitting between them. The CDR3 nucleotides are TGTGCCACCGTTGGGCAGCCCCAAAAGGAGCAGTTCTTC. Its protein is CATVGQPQKEQFF.

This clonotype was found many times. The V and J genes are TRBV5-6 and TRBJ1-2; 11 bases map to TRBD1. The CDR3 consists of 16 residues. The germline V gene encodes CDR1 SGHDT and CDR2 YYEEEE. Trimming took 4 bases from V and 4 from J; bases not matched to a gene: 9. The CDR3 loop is CASSRPSGTGGYGYTF. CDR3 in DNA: TGTGCCAGCAGCCGCCCATCCGGGACAGGGGGCTATGGCTACACCTTC.

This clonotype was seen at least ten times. The CDR3, as DNA: TGTGCCAGCACGCGAGCAGTGAACACTGAAGCTTTCTTT. Protein product: CASTRAVNTEAFF. The rearrangement links TRBV28 to TRBJ1-1; D unresolved. V was shortened by 7 bases and J by 0 bases, with 9 bases between the two germline ends. There are 13 residues in the CDR3. Germline V lookup: CDR1 MDHEN, CDR2 SYDVKM.

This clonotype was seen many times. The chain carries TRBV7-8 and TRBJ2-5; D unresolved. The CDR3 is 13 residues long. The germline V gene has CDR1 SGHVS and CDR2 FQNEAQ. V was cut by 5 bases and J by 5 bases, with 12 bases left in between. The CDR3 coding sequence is TGTGCCAGCAGCCCCTCTCACGGGGAGACCCAGTACTTC. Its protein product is CASSPSHGETQYF. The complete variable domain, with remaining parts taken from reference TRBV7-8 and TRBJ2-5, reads GAGVSQSPRYKVAKRGQDVALRCDPISGHVSLFWYQQALGQGPEFLTYFQNEAQLDKSGLPSDRFFAERPEGSVSTLKIQRTQQEDSAVYLCASSPSHGETQYFGPGTRLLVL.

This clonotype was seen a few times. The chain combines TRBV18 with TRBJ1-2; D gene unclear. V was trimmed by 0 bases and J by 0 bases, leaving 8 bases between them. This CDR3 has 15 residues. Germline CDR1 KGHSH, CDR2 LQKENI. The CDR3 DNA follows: TGTGCCAGCTCACCACCGGTTGGATCTAACTATGGCTACACCTTC. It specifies CASSPPVGSNYGYTF.

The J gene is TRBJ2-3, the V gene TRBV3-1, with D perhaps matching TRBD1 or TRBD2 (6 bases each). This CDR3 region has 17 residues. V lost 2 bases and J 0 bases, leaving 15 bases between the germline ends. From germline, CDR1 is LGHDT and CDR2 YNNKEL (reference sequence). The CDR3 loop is CASSQSRRGPSTDTQYF. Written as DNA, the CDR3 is TGTGCCAGCAGCCAATCGCGTCGGGGGCCCAGCACAGATACGCAGTATTTT.

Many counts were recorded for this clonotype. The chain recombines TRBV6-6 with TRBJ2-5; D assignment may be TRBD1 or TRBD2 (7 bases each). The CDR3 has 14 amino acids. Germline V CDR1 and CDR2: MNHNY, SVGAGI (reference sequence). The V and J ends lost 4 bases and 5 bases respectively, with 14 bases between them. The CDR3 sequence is CASSFQGGGETQYF. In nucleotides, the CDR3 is TGTGCCAGCAGTTTCCAGGGGGGAGGGGAGACCCAGTACTTC.

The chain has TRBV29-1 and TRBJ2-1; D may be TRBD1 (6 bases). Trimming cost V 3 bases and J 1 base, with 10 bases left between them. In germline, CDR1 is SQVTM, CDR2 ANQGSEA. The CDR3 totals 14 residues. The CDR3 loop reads CSVDERGSYNEQFF. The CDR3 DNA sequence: TGCAGCGTTGATGAAAGGGGGTCCTACAATGAGCAGTTCTTC.

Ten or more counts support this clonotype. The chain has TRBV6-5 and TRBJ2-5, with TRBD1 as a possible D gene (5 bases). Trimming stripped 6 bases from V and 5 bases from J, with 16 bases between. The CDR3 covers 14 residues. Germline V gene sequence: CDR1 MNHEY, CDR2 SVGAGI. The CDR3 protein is CASSPDHGAETQYF. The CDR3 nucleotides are TGTGCCAGCAGCCCAGATCATGGGGCGGAGACCCAGTACTTC.

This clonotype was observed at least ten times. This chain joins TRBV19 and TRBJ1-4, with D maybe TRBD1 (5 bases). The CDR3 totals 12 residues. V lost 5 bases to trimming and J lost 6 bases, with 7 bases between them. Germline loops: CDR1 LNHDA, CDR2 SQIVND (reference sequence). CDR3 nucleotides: TGTGCCAGTAGTTTCAGGGATGAAAAACTGTTTTTT. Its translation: CASSFRDEKLFF.

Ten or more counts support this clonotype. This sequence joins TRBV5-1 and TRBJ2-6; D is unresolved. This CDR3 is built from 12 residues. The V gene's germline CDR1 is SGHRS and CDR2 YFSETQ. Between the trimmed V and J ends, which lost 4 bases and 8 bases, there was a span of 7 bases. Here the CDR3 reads CASSQSSNVLTF. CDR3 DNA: TGCGCCAGCAGCCAGTCCTCCAACGTCCTGACTTTC.

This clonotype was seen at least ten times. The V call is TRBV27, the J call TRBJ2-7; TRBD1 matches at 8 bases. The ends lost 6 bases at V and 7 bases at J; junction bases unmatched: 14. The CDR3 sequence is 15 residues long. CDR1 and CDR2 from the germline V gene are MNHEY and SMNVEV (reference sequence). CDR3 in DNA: TGTGCCAGCAGCTCTGGCCAGGGGGCGCGAGATGAGCAGTACTTC. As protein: CASSSGQGARDEQYF.

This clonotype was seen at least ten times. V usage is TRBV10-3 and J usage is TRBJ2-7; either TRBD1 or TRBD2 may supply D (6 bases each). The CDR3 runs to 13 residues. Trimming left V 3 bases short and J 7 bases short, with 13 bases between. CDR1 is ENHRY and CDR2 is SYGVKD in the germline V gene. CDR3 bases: TGTGCCATCAGTGACTCAGGGGCGGGGGAGCAGTACTTC. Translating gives CAISDSGAGEQYF.

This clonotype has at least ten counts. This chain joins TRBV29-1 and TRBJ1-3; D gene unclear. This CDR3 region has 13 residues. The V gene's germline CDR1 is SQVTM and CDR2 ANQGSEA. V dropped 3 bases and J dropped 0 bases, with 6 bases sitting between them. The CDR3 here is CSVESNSGNTIYF. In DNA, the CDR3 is TGCAGCGTTGAGTCGAACTCTGGAAACACCATATATTTT.

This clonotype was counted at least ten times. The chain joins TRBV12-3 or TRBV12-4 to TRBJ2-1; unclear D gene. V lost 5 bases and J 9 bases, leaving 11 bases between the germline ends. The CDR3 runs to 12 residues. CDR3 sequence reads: CASSLTPTEQFF. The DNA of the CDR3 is TGTGCCAGCAGTCTTACCCCTACTGAGCAGTTCTTC.

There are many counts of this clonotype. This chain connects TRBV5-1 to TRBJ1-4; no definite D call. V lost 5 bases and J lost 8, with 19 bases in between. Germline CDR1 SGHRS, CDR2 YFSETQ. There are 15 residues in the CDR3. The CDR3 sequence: CASSPEWGGQEKLFF. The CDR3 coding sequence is TGCGCCAGCAGTCCCGAGTGGGGAGGGCAAGAAAAACTGTTTTTT.

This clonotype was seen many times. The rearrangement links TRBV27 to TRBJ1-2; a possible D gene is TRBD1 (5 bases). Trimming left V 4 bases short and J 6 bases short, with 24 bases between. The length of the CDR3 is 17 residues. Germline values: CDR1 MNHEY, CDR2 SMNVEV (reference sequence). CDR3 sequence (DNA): TGTGCCAGCAGTTCCCTGGGGCTTAAGGACGAGCGAGATGGCTACACCTTC. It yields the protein CASSSLGLKDERDGYTF.

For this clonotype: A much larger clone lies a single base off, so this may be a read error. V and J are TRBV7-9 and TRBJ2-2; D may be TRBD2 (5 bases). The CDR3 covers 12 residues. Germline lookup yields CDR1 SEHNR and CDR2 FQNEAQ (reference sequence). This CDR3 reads CASSVATGEPFF. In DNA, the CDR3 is TGTGCCAGCAGCGTTGCCACCGGGGAGCCGTTTTTT.

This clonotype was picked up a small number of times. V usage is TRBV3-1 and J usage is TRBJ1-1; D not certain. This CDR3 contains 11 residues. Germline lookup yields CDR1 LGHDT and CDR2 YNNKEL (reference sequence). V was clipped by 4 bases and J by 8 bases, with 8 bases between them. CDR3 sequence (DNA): TGTGCCAGCAGCCTCCGACACGAAGCTTTCTTT. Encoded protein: CASSLRHEAFF.

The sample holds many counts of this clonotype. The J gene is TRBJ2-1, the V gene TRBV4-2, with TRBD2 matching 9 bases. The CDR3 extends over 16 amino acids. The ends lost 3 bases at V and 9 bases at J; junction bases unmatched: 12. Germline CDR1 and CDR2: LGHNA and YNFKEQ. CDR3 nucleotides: TGTGCCAGCAGCCAGGCCCTAGCGGGGAGCGATGGTGAGCAGTTCTTC. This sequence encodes CASSQALAGSDGEQFF.